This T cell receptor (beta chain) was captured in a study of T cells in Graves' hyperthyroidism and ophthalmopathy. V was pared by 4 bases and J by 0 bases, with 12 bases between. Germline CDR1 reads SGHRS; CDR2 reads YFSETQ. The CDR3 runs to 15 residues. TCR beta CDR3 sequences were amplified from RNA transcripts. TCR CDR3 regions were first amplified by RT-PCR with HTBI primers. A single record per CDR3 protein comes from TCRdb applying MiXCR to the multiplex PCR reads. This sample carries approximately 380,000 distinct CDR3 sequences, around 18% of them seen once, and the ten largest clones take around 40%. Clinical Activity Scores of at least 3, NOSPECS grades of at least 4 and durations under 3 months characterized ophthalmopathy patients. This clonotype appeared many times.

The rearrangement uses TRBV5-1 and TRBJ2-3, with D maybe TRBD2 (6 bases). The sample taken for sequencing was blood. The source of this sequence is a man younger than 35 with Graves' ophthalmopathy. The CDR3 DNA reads TGCGCCAGCAGCCACAGCGGGTCGAGCACAGATACGCAGTATTTT. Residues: CASSHSGSSTDTQYF. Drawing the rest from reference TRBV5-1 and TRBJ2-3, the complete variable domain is KAGVTQTPRYLIKTRGQQVTLSCSPISGHRSVSWYQQTPGQGLQFLFEYFSETQRNKGNFPGRFSGRQFSNSRSEMNVSTLELGDSALYLCASSHSGSSTDTQYFGPGTRLTVL.